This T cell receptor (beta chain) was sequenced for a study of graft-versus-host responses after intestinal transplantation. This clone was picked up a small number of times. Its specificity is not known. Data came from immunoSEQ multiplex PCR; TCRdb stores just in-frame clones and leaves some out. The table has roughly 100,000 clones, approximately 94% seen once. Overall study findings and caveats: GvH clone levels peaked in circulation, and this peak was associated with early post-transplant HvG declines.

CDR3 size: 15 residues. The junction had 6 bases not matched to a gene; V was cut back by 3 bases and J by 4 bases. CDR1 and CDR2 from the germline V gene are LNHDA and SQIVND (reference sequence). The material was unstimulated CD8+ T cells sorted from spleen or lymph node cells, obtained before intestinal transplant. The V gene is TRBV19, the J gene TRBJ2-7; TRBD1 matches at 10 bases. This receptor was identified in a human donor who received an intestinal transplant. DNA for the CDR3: TGTGCCAGTAGTATGGGACAGGGGACCCGGTACGAGCAGTACTTC. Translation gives CASSMGQGTRYEQYF.